The T cell receptor beta chain described here comes from a study of control samples from healthy donors and cancer patients. Produced via immunoSEQ multiplex PCR; TCRdb's table is partial and in-frame only. The sample holds more than 100,000 clones, nearly 90% seen once. The length of the CDR3 is 12 residues. Germline V lookup: CDR1 SGHNT, CDR2 YYREEE (reference sequence). Sequenced sample: PBMCs. The V call is TRBV5-4, the J call TRBJ2-5, with D possibly matching TRBD1 (5 bases). This TCR came from a man between 45 and 60 years old with head and neck cancer. CDR3 sequence (DNA): TGTGCAAGTGAGAAGGCAGGGGAGACCCAGTACTTC. This encodes CASEKAGETQYF. Using reference TRBV5-4 and TRBJ2-5 for the parts outside the CDR3, the full variable domain is ETGVTQSPTHLIKTRGQQVTLRCSSQSGHNTVSWYQQALGQGPQFIFQYYREEENGRGNFPPRFSGLQFPNYSSELNVNALELDDSALYLCASEKAGETQYFGPGTRLLVL.